This T cell receptor beta chain was obtained from a study of CD8 T cells in ankylosing spondylitis. Notes on the study in general: Significant enrichment of disease-linked clones was reported in matched ankylosing spondylitis synovial fluid. A CD8+ phenotype characterized the disease-linked clones, which were relatively rare in peripheral blood.

This clonotype was found a few times. The antigen remains undetermined. Quantitative 5'-RACE with molecular barcodes generated TCR beta libraries. From the 5' RACE reads, TCRdb called clonotypes with MiXCR, one entry per CDR3 protein. The sample has 250,000 to 300,000 distinct CDR3 sequences, around 18% seen once. The CDR3 length is 14 residues. Germline V gives CDR1 KGHSH, CDR2 LQKENI. Trimming took 0 bases from V and 7 from J, leaving 9 bases between them. The sequence derives from a male donor with ankylosing spondylitis or in good health (not recorded which). The V call is TRBV18, the J call TRBJ2-2; no reliable D call. The sequenced sample was blood, either unsorted or a sorted T cell fraction (not recorded which). As DNA, the CDR3 is TGTGCCAGCTCACCACCAGTCCCCTACGGGGAGCTGTTTTTT. Translation gives CASSPPVPYGELFF.